This is a list of T cell receptor beta chains from one sample in a study of cytomegalovirus exposure and HLA in healthy donors. The method was immunoSEQ multiplex PCR; TCRdb's version includes in-frame clones alone and lacks a portion of them. The sample lists 200,000 or so clones; around 83% were seen once. Material for sequencing was PBMCs. The receptors shown here come from a woman in her 40s in good health and CMV-seronegative. The CDR3 runs from the conserved cysteine through the conserved F or W. D genes are given only for firm matches. The listing skips clone size in some rows; elsewhere it reads once, few, many or a size class.

>few|TRBV6-1|TRBJ2-7|.
TGTGCCAGCAGGGAGGGGGCCATCTCCTACGAGCAGTACTTC
CASREGAISYEQYF
>.|TRBV11-2|TRBJ1-1|.
TGTGCCAGCAGCTTAGTTCGGCAGGGGAACACTGAAGCTTTCTTT
CASSLVRQGNTEAFF
>.|TRBV7-9|TRBJ2-3|.
TGTGCCAGCAGCTTAGAGGGACTGAACTCAGATACGCAGTATTTT
CASSLEGLNSDTQYF
>.|TRBV2|TRBJ2-2|.
TGTGCCAGCAAGGGTTGGGAGACTATTAACACCGGGGAGCTGTTTTTT
CASKGWETINTGELFF
>.|TRBV19|TRBJ1-1|.
TGTGCCAGTAGTCATGAACAGCTGAACACTGAAGCTTTCTTT
CASSHEQLNTEAFF
>.|TRBV27|TRBJ1-1|.
TGTGCCAGCAGTCCCAACACAGCTATGAACACTGAAGCTTTCTTT
CASSPNTAMNTEAFF
>few|TRBV15|TRBJ1-1|.
TGTGCCACCAGCAGAGATAAGGTTGGGACATTCGGTCTACGCGCTGAAGCTTTCTTT
CATSRDKVGTFGLRAEAFF
>.|TRBV5-1|TRBJ1-2|.
TGCGCCAGCAGACCTACCTACGGGGAAGGTTACGGCTACACCTTC
CASRPTYGEGYGYTF
>.|TRBV7-9|TRBJ2-1|.
TGTGCCAGCAGCTCCCCTCCGGAGTACTTCTACAATGAGCAGTTCTTC
CASSSPPEYFYNEQFF
>.|TRBV7-9|TRBJ2-3|.
TGTGCCAGCCCACAAGGCGGGGAATTAGCAGATACGCAGTATTTT
CASPQGGELADTQYF
>.|TRBV11-2|TRBJ2-3|TRBD2
TGTGCCAGCAGCGGAATGGGACTAGCGGGAGGTCGTGATACGCAGTATTTT
CASSGMGLAGGRDTQYF
>.|TRBV6-6|TRBJ1-1|TRBD1
TGTGCCAGCAGAGTAAAACAGGGGTACACTGAAGCTTTCTTT
CASRVKQGYTEAFF
>.|TRBV27|TRBJ1-2|.
TGTGCCAGCAGTTTCCTCTCAGGGATAGGCTACACCTTC
CASSFLSGIGYTF
>.|TRBV27|TRBJ2-4|.
TGTGCCAGCAGTGGGATGGACATTTCATGGTCCAAAAACATTCAGTACTTC
CASSGMDISWSKNIQYF
>.|TRBV13|TRBJ2-5|TRBD2
TGTGCCAGCAGTTGGCTAGCGGGAGTGGAGACCCAGTACTTC
CASSWLAGVETQYF
>.|TRBV2|TRBJ2-3|.
TGTGCCAGCAGTGAGGGACTTAGCACAGATACGCAGTATTTT
CASSEGLSTDTQYF
>.|TRBV5-1|TRBJ2-3|TRBD2
TGCGCCAGCAGCTTGAACGACCCGGGAGGCGCAGATACGCAGTATTTT
CASSLNDPGGADTQYF
>few|TRBV4-1|TRBJ1-1|.
TGCGCCAGCAGCCATTCCCCCGGGAACACTGAAGCTTTCTTT
CASSHSPGNTEAFF
>.|TRBV29-1|TRBJ2-3|TRBD2
TGCAGCGCCAGACATGGGGGGGCAGATACGCAGTATTTT
CSARHGGADTQYF
>.|TRBV27|TRBJ2-7|TRBD1
TGTGCCAGCAGTTCCGGGACAGCGATCTACGAGCAGTACTTC
CASSSGTAIYEQYF
>few|TRBV10-3|TRBJ2-4|.
TGTGCCATCAGTGCCACTCGTGAAAACATTCAGTACTTC
CAISATRENIQYF
>.|TRBV27|TRBJ2-7|TRBD1
TGTGCCAGCAGTTCGGACAGGGGTCACGAGCAGTACTTC
CASSSDRGHEQYF
>.|TRBV5-6|TRBJ1-1|.
TGTGCCAGCAGCTTTCTCGGAGAGCTAGCTTTCTTT
CASSFLGELAFF
>.|TRBV6-1|TRBJ2-6|.
TGTGCCAGCAGTGAATCGGGCTCTGGGGCCAACGTCCTGACTTTC
CASSESGSGANVLTF
>.|TRBV7-6|TRBJ2-7|TRBD1
TGTGCCAGCAGCCACAGCTGGACAGGGAGCTCCTACGAGCAGTACTTC
CASSHSWTGSSYEQYF
>.|TRBV4-1|TRBJ1-3|.
TGCGCCAGCAGCCAAGACGCGGGACTTGGAAACACCATATATTTT
CASSQDAGLGNTIYF
>.|TRBV19|TRBJ2-7|.
TGTGCCAGTAGTATAGGGCAGGGCACTATGAAGCAGTACTTC
CASSIGQGTMKQYF
>.|TRBV6-5|TRBJ1-1|.
TGTGCCAGCAGTTACCGCACTGAAGCTTTCTTT
CASSYRTEAFF
>.|TRBV19|TRBJ2-4|TRBD1
TGTGCCAGTAGTTCCCGGACAGGTTGGGTGCGAAACATTCAGTACTTC
CASSSRTGWVRNIQYF
>.|TRBV5-1|TRBJ1-1|TRBD1
TGCGCCAGCAGTGGGGGACAGGGGGGCTTGAACACTGAAGCTTTCTTT
CASSGGQGGLNTEAFF
>many|TRBV7-9|TRBJ2-3|.
TGTGCCAGCAGCTTTCAGGATGGGAGCACAGATACGCAGTATTTT
CASSFQDGSTDTQYF
>few|TRBV7-9|TRBJ1-6|.
TGTGCCAGCAGCTTAGGTCACAGACCTAATTCACCCCTCCACTTT
CASSLGHRPNSPLHF
>.|TRBV6-4|TRBJ2-1|TRBD1
TGTGCCAGCAGTGACTCTACAGGGGGCTACAATGAGCAGTTCTTC
CASSDSTGGYNEQFF
>.|TRBV6-1|TRBJ2-5|TRBD2
TGTGCCAGCAGTGAAGCAACCGGCGGGGGAGGGTCGGCCCAGTACTTC
CASSEATGGGGSAQYF
>.|TRBV28|TRBJ2-7|.
TGTGCCAGCAGGGCTGGCGGGACCTACGAGCAGTACTTC
CASRAGGTYEQYF
>.|TRBV4-1|TRBJ2-7|.
TGCGCCAGCAGGCCTGGACTGTTTTCCTACGAGCAGTACTTC
CASRPGLFSYEQYF
>.|TRBV29-1|TRBJ2-7|.
TGCAGCGTTGCGGGACTCACCTACGAGCAGTACTTC
CSVAGLTYEQYF
>.|TRBV18|TRBJ1-1|.
TGTGCCAGCTCACCCATGGGCCCGAACACTGAAGCTTTCTTT
CASSPMGPNTEAFF
>.|TRBV5-4|TRBJ2-2|.
TGTGCCAGCAGCTTGCTCCGGGGGGAGCTGTTTTTT
CASSLLRGELFF
>.|TRBV29-1|TRBJ2-7|.
TGCAGCGTTTTGGTCAGCGCCTACGAGCAGTACTTC
CSVLVSAYEQYF
>.|TRBV9|TRBJ2-2|TRBD1
TGTGCCAGCAATGCTCCGGGACAGGGAATGTCCGGGGAGCTGTTTTTT
CASNAPGQGMSGELFF
>.|TRBV5-1|TRBJ1-2|.
TGCGCCAGCAGCTTGGGACAGAATATCTATGGCTACACCTTC
CASSLGQNIYGYTF
>.|TRBV7-2|TRBJ2-2|.
TGTGCCAGCAGCGTCCGCCGGACAGCCAACACCGGGGAGCTGTTTTTT
CASSVRRTANTGELFF
>.|TRBV7-2|TRBJ1-5|TRBD1
TGTGCCAGCAGCTTAAGAGAGGGACAGGGACAGCCCCAGCATTTT
CASSLREGQGQPQHF
>few|TRBV15|TRBJ1-4|.
TGTGCCACCAGCAGAGCCCGGATACAGACGGCAACTAATGAAAAACTGTTTTTT
CATSRARIQTATNEKLFF
>few|TRBV27|TRBJ2-7|TRBD1
TGTGCCAGCAGTCCCGGGACAGGGCTCAACGAGCAGTACTTC
CASSPGTGLNEQYF
>once|TRBV5-1|TRBJ2-7|.
TGCGCCAGCAGCTTGGCACAGTCCTACGAGCAGTACTTC
CASSLAQSYEQYF
>few|TRBV9|TRBJ2-1|TRBD1
TGTGCCAGCAGCGCACAGGGGGCGGGCTACAATGAGCAGTTCTTC
CASSAQGAGYNEQFF
>.|TRBV2|TRBJ2-5|TRBD1
TGTGCCAGCAGTGGCAACAGGGGCCCCCAGACCCAGTACTTC
CASSGNRGPQTQYF
>.|TRBV2|TRBJ2-1|TRBD2
TGTGCCAGCAGCGAAGGGTCTAGCGGGAGACAAGGGTCCTACAATGAGCAGTTCTTC
CASSEGSSGRQGSYNEQFF
>.|TRBV29-1|TRBJ1-1|.
TGCAGCGTTGCGGGGGATGACACTGAAGCTTTCTTT
CSVAGDDTEAFF
>.|TRBV28|TRBJ1-3|TRBD1
TGTGCCAGCAATACTAGGGGGCGGGGAAACACCATATATTTT
CASNTRGRGNTIYF